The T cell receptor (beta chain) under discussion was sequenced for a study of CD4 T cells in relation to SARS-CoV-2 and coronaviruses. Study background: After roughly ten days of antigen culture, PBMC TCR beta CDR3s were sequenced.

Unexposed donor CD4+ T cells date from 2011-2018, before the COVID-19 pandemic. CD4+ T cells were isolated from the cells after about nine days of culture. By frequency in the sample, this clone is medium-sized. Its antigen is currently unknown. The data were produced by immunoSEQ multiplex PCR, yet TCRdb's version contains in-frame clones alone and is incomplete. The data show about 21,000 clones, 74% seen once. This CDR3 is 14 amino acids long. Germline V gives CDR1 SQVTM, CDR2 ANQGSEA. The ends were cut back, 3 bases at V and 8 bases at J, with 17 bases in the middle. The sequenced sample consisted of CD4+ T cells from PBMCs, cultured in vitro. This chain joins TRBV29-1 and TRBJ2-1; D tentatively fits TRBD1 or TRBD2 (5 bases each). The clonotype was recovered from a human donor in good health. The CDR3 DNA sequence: TGCAGCGTTGATGGGACGGTGAGGGTCGATGAGCAGTTCTTC. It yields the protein CSVDGTVRVDEQFF.